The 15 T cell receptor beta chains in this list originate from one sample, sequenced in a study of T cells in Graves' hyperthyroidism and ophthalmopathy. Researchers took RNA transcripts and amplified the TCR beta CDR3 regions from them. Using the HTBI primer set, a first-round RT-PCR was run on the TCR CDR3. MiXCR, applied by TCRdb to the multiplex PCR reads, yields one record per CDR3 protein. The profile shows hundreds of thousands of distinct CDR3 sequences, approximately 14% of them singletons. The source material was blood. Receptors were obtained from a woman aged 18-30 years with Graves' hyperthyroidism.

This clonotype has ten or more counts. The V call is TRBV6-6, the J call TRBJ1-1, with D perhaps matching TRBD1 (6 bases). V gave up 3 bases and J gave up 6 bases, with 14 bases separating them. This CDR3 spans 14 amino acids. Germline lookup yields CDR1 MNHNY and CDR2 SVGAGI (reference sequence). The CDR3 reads CASSYLDRSPEAFF. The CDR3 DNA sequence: TGTGCCAGCAGTTATCTCGACAGGAGCCCTGAAGCTTTCTTT.

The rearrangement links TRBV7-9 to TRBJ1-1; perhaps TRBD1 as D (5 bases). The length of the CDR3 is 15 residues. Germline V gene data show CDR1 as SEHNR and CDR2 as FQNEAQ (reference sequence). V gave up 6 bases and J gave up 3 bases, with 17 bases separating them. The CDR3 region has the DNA TGTGCCAGCAGGACAGTAAGGGGCCCTGACACTGAAGCTTTCTTT. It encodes CASRTVRGPDTEAFF.

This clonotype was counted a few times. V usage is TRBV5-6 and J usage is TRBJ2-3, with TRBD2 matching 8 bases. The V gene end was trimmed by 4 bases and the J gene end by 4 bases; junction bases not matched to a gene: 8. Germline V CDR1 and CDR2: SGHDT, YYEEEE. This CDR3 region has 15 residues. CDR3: CASSLSSGRADTQYF. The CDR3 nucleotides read TGTGCCAGCAGCCTCTCGAGCGGGAGAGCAGATACGCAGTATTTT.

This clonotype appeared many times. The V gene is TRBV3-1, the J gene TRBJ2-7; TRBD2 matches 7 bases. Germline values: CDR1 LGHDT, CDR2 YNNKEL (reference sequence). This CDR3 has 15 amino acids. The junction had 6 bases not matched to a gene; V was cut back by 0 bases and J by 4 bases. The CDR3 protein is CASSQETGTTYEQYF. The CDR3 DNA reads TGTGCCAGCAGCCAAGAAACCGGGACTACGTACGAGCAGTACTTC.

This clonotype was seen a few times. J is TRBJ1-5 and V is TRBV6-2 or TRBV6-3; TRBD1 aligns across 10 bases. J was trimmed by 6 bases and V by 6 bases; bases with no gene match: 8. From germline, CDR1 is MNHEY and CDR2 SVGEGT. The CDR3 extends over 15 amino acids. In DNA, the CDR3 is TGTGCCAGCAGCTCGGGACAGGGGCTAGGTCAGCCCCAGCATTTT. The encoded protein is CASSSGQGLGQPQHF.

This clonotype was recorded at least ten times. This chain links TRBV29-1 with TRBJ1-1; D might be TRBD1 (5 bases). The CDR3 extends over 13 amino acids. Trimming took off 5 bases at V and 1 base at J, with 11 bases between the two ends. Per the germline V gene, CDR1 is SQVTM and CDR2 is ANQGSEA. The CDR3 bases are TGCAGCGTTATGGGGGGGGGGAACACTGAAGCTTTCTTT. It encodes CSVMGGGNTEAFF.

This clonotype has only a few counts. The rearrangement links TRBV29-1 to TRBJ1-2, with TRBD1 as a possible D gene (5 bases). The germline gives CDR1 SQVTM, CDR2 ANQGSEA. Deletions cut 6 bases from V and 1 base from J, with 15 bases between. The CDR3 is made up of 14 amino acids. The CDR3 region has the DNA TGCAGCGTCCAAGATTTCGACAGTAACTATGGCTACACCTTC. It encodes CSVQDFDSNYGYTF.

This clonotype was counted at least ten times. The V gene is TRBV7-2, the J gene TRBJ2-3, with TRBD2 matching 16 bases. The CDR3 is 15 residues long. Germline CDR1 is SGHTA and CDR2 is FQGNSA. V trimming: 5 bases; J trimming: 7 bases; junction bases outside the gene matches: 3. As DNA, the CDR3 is TGTGCCAGCAGCCCGGGACTAGCGGGAGGGAATACGCAGTATTTT. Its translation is CASSPGLAGGNTQYF.

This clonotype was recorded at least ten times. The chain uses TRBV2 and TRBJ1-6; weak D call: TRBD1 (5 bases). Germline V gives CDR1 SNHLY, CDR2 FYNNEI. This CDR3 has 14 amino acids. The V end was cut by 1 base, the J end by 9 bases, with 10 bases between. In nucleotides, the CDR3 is TGTGCCAGCAGTGAAGGGACATTAACTTCACCCCTCCACTTT. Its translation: CASSEGTLTSPLHF.

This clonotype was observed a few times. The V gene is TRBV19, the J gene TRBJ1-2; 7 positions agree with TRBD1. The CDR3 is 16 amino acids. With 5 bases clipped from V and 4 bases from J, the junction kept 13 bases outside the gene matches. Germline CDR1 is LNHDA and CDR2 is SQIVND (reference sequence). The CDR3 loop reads CASSRNSDRPFYGYTF. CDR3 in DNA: TGTGCCAGTAGTCGGAATTCGGACAGGCCCTTCTATGGCTACACCTTC.

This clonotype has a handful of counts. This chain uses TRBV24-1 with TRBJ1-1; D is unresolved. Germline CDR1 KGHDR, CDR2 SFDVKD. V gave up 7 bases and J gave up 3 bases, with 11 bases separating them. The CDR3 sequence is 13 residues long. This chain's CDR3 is CATSLGKHTEAFF. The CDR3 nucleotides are TGTGCCACCAGCTTGGGCAAGCACACTGAAGCTTTCTTT.

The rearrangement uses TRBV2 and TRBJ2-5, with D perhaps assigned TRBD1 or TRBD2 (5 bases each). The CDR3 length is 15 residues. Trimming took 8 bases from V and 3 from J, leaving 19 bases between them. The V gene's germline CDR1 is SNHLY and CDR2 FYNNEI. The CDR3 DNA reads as TGTGCCAGCCAGGGTTTCAGGGAGAAGAAAGAGACCCAGTACTTC. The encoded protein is CASQGFREKKETQYF.

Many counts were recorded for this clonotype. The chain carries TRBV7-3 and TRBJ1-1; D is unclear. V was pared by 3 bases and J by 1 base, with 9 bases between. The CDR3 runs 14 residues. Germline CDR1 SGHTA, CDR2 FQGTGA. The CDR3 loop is CASSFQRGNTEAFF. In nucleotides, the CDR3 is TGTGCCAGCAGCTTTCAGCGGGGGAACACTGAAGCTTTCTTT.

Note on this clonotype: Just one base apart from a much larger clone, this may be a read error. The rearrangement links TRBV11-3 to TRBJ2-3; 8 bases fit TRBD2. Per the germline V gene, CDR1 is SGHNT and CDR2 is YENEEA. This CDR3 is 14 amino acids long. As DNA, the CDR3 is TGTGCCAGCAGCACCCGGACTAGCACAGATACGCGGTATTTT. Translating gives CASSTRTSTDTRYF.

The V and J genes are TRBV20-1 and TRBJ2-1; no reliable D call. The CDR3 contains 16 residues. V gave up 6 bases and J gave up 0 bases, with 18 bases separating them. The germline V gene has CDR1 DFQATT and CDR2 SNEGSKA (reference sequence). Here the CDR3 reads CSAPPRAGSSYNEQFF. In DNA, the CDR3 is TGCAGTGCCCCCCCCCGTGCCGGAAGCTCCTACAATGAGCAGTTCTTC.